Given below is one TCR beta chain in context. The J segment lost 2 bases and the V segment lost 2 bases, leaving 4 bases of the junction unmatched. The germline V gene encodes CDR1 SGHNT and CDR2 YENEEA. The CDR3 is made up of 17 amino acids. Authors' processing steps: Reference gene primers were amplified, and this amplification served to estimate nucleated cell counts. Clones were sequenced by immunoSEQ multiplex PCR, and TCRdb holds only the in-frame ones, with some missing. The D gene and trimming were derived from the DNA, and the V and J assignments and clone size from that table. The data contain roughly 410,000 clones, around 91% of them singletons. The data stem from a study of blood T cell repertoires in COVID-19. Study at large: The United States, Italy and Spain supplied acute and convalescent COVID-19 samples.

The receptor comes from a woman between 35 and 50 years old with COVID-19, enrolled during active disease. Sequencing was done on a sample of peripheral blood. This rearrangement joins TRBV11-3 to TRBJ2-1; 12 positions agree with TRBD2. CDR3 nucleotide sequence: TGTGCCAGCAGCTTAAAGCCTAGCGGGGGGGCCTACAATGAGCAGTTCTTC. Its translation is CASSLKPSGGAYNEQFF.